One sample yielded the 18 T cell receptor beta chains listed below, sequenced in a study of CD8 T cells in Susac syndrome. Reverse transcription of roughly 0.45 to 1 ug RNA was performed with random hexamers. TCRdb reanalysed the immunoSEQ multiplex PCR reads using MiXCR and keeps one entry per CDR3 protein. This sample carries roughly 150,000 distinct CDR3 sequences, around 96% of them seen once, and the ten largest clones take 0.15% to 0.2%. Sequencing input: CD4+ T cells from PBMCs. The receptor set was obtained from a human donor with Susac syndrome.

The chain is built from TRBV20-1 and TRBJ2-2; weak D call: TRBD2 (5 bases). The CDR3 spans 12 residues. The V gene's germline CDR1 is DFQATT and CDR2 SNEGSKA (reference sequence). V gave up 3 bases and J gave up 5 bases, with 7 bases separating them. For the CDR3, the DNA is TGCAGTGCTAGTCGGACTACCGGGGAGCTGTTTTTT. Its protein product is CSASRTTGELFF.

V is TRBV12-5 and J is TRBJ2-5, with D hard to call. The germline CDR1 and CDR2 sequences are LGHNT and FRNRAP. The CDR3 contains 11 residues. V dropped 5 bases and J dropped 5 bases, with 6 bases sitting between them. For the CDR3, the DNA is TGTGCTAGTGGTCCTCGGGAGACCCAGTACTTC. It encodes CASGPRETQYF.

This clonotype was seen only once. The chain employs TRBV29-1 and TRBJ2-3; a weak D match, TRBD1 (5 bases). CDR3 length: 13 residues. Germline V gene sequence: CDR1 SQVTM, CDR2 ANQGSEA. Trimming left V 7 bases short and J 4 bases short, with 15 bases between. This CDR3 is CSAEPAGSDTQYF. CDR3 nucleotides: TGCAGCGCCGAGCCCGCAGGGTCAGATACGCAGTATTTT.

The chain is built from TRBV29-1 and TRBJ1-1; perhaps TRBD1 as D (5 bases). Germline values: CDR1 SQVTM, CDR2 ANQGSEA. V was shortened by 7 bases and J by 5 bases, with 17 bases between the two germline ends. This CDR3 has 13 amino acids. The CDR3 reads CSGSPRDVTEAFF. DNA of the CDR3: TGCAGCGGCTCACCCAGGGATGTGACTGAAGCTTTCTTT.

The CDR3 DNA follows: TGTGCCAGCAGCTATCGGGGGGCAATGGACTACGAGCAGTACTTC. It yields the protein CASSYRGAMDYEQYF. The rearrangement links TRBV7-9 to TRBJ2-7; a possible D gene is TRBD2 (7 bases). V lost 4 bases to trimming and J lost 3 bases, with 16 bases between them. Germline CDR1 and CDR2: SEHNR and FQNEAQ (reference sequence). The CDR3 covers 15 residues.

The V gene is TRBV19, the J gene TRBJ2-3, with TRBD1 as a possible D gene (5 bases). The germline V gene has CDR1 LNHDA and CDR2 SQIVND (reference sequence). This CDR3 has 16 residues. The ends were cut back, 6 bases at V and 0 bases at J, with 16 bases in the middle. The CDR3 DNA is TGTGCCAGTAGAACTACAGGAGAAGTTAGCACAGATACGCAGTATTTT. It yields the protein CASRTTGEVSTDTQYF.

This chain links TRBV7-7 with TRBJ2-3; either TRBD1 or TRBD2 may supply D (5 bases each). This CDR3 has 15 amino acids. The V end was cut by 5 bases, the J end by 2 bases, with 14 bases between. The germline V gene has CDR1 SSHAT and CDR2 FNYEAQ (reference sequence). CDR3 nucleotides: TGTGCCAGCAGCCCCCGGGACGCTACCACAGATACGCAGTATTTT. Translating gives CASSPRDATTDTQYF.

The chain recombines TRBV29-1 with TRBJ1-5; D call uncertain. V lost 6 bases and J lost 1, with 13 bases in between. This CDR3 spans 14 amino acids. Germline values: CDR1 SQVTM, CDR2 ANQGSEA. CDR3 in amino acids: CSVAIGSSNQPQHF. The CDR3 coding sequence is TGCAGCGTCGCGATAGGGTCCAGCAATCAGCCCCAGCATTTT.

The chain employs TRBV29-1 and TRBJ2-1, with D perhaps matching TRBD1 (5 bases). The CDR3 extends over 10 amino acids. Germline V gene lookup returns CDR1 SQVTM and CDR2 ANQGSEA. Trimming removed 7 bases at V and 8 bases at J, with 9 bases between. CDR3 amino acids: CSGARDEQFF. The CDR3 DNA reads as TGCAGCGGGGCCAGGGATGAGCAGTTCTTC.

This sequence joins TRBV4-1 and TRBJ2-2, with a possible D match to TRBD2 (6 bases). Germline CDR1 and CDR2: MGHRA and YSYEKL. This CDR3 comprises 17 residues. V was shortened by 2 bases and J by 5 bases, with 18 bases between the two germline ends. The CDR3 DNA reads TGCGCCAGCAGCCAAAAGGGCGGTGAGCTAGCGACCGGGGAGCTGTTTTTT. This translates into CASSQKGGELATGELFF.

This chain links TRBV27 with TRBJ2-5; the D gene is possibly TRBD2 (7 bases). The germline V and J ends were trimmed by 4 bases and 1 base, with 10 bases remaining between them. Per germline, CDR1 MNHEY and CDR2 SMNVEV (reference sequence). This CDR3 comprises 14 residues. CDR3 region: CASSSGGRQETQYF. The CDR3 nucleotides are TGTGCCAGCAGTTCCGGGGGGCGCCAAGAGACCCAGTACTTC.

The J gene is TRBJ1-2, the V gene TRBV20-1; 11 bases match TRBD1. Germline CDR1 DFQATT, CDR2 SNEGSKA (reference sequence). Trimming cost V 0 bases and J 4 bases; bases outside gene matches: 4. The CDR3 contains 15 residues. Written as DNA, the CDR3 is TGCAGTGCTAGAGATGGGACAGGGGGTGCCTATGGCTACACCTTC. Its translation is CSARDGTGGAYGYTF.

The J gene is TRBJ1-4, the V gene TRBV18, with D uncertain. Germline values: CDR1 KGHSH, CDR2 LQKENI. Trimming pared 6 bases from V and 4 bases from J, leaving 6 bases between. CDR3 length equals 12 residues. CDR3 loop: CASSGRNEKLFF. CDR3 coding DNA: TGTGCCAGCTCGGGCCGTAATGAAAAACTGTTTTTT.

The V gene is TRBV9, the J gene TRBJ1-4; TRBD1 matches at 12 bases. V lost 3 bases and J lost 10; bases outside the gene matches: 13. The germline V gene encodes CDR1 SGDLS and CDR2 YYNGEE. There are 17 residues in the CDR3. CDR3 residues: CASSAQLGQGAPGKLFF. The CDR3 DNA sequence: TGTGCCAGCAGCGCCCAATTGGGACAGGGGGCGCCAGGAAAACTGTTTTTT.

The chain joins TRBV2 to TRBJ2-1, with D maybe TRBD2 (5 bases). Trimming shortened V by 6 bases and J by 7 bases, and 10 bases separated the two germline ends. The CDR3 spans 12 residues. CDR1 is SNHLY and CDR2 is FYNNEI in the germline V gene. In nucleotides, the CDR3 is TGTGCCAGCAGGTTTACGGGGAATGAGCAGTTCTTC. Translation: CASRFTGNEQFF.

The genes are TRBV20-1 and TRBJ1-2; D is possibly TRBD1 (5 bases). The V and J ends lost 2 bases and 4 bases respectively, with 14 bases between them. Germline CDR1 is DFQATT and CDR2 is SNEGSKA (reference sequence). The CDR3 extends over 14 amino acids. The CDR3, as DNA: TGCAGTGCTAGACCCCGGGGGGTTGGCTATGGCTACACCTTC. This gives the protein CSARPRGVGYGYTF.

The chain employs TRBV6-2 or TRBV6-3 and TRBJ1-5; 7 bases line up with TRBD1. Unmatched junction bases numbered 15, after V lost 8 bases and J lost 11 bases. The CDR3 runs 14 residues. Germline CDR1 reads MNHEY; CDR2 reads SVGEGT. The CDR3 region has the DNA TGTGCCAGCCGTGCGGACAGGCTCCCGGGGGCCCAGCATTTT. Its translation is CASRADRLPGAQHF.

This clonotype was recorded once. The chain links TRBV19 to TRBJ1-2; 9 bases map to TRBD1. The trim removed 7 bases at V and 8 bases at J, leaving 11 bases unmatched. The CDR3 covers 14 residues. Germline CDR1 LNHDA, CDR2 SQIVND (reference sequence). The CDR3 DNA reads as TGTGCCAGTACCCCGGGACAGGGCTCGGGGGGCTACACCTTC. Encoded protein: CASTPGQGSGGYTF. Complete variable domain (other parts from reference TRBV19 and TRBJ1-2): DGGITQSPKYLFRKEGQNVTLSCEQNLNHDAMYWYRQDPGQGLRLIYYSQIVNDFQKGDIAEGYSVSREKKESFPLTVTSAQKNPTAFYLCASTPGQGSGGYTFGSGTRLTVV.